The following is a T cell receptor (beta chain) sequence with its context. The antigen this receptor binds is unknown. The sample holds no much larger clone one base away, and base qualities are not on file. These data come from a study of T-cell reconstitution after alpha-beta-depleted transplantation in children (dated by TCRdb to between 2015 and 2016). Regarding the research as a whole: The study quantitatively tracked T-cell immune reconstitution after TCRalphabeta/CD19-depleted allogeneic hematopoietic cell transplantation in children using TCR repertoire profiling. Broader findings and caveats from the paper: The high TCRbeta diversity at day 60 in some patients was ascribed to recipient T cells and intrathymic progenitors that had survived conditioning. The apparently early alphabetaT-cell count recovery about two months after transplant was reportedly dependent on only several hundred rapidly expanded clones derived from non-depleted graft cells. The frequencies of hyperexpanded clones fell over the following months, and after one year, T-cell counts and TCRbeta diversity were mostly attributed to newly produced T cells.

Libraries were constructed by PCR. Instrument used: Illumina HiSeq 2500. To normalize quantification of the TCRbeta repertoire, the TCR libraries were built with molecular barcoding that relied on unique molecular identifiers. TCRdb applied fastp at Q25 and MiXCR to the public reads, then kept only in-frame beta chains. Identical CDR3 proteins give one entry, which carries the most common genes and DNA. This sample holds a few hundred thousand distinct CDR3 sequences; over 10% were observed only once. Together, the top ten hold approximately 2% of the sample. Read against the paper, the sample's treatment or condition label means: allogeneic hematopoietic cell transplantation with graft depleted of TCRalphabeta T cells and CD19 B cells. Transplant recipients were children who received TCRalphabeta/CD19-depleted allogeneic hematopoietic cell grafts. The germline V gene encodes CDR1 KGHSH and CDR2 LQKENI. Spanning cysteine to phenylalanine, the CDR3 consists of 14 amino acids. The DNA shown is the 42-base CDR3, in frame from base 1. At the junction V is shortened by 6 bases and J by 4 bases; bases outside the gene matches: 8.

Source: PBMCs, mostly from graft donor cells, taken 360 days after TCRalphabeta/CD19-depleted stem cell transplant. This receptor chain uses TRBV18 and TRBJ2-7, with 8 central nucleotides matching TRBD2. The source is a male patient between 10 and 17 years old who had a stem cell transplant for acute myeloid leukemia, so the T cells may come from the graft donor. Read as DNA, the sequence is TGTGCCAGCTCCTCAGGCGGGAGGATTTACGAGCAGTACTTC. This is translated as CASSSGGRIYEQYF.